This TCR beta chain emerged from a study of tumor and adjacent non-tumor tissue in lung cancer. The overall study: There were 11 to 12 adenocarcinoma, a couple of squamous cell carcinoma and 1 small cell lung cancer cases. Study-wide results and caveats: Top 100 clones took a larger repertoire share in normal lung.

Three rounds of nested PCR, following a modified ARM-PCR protocol, produced the TCRbeta library. TCRdb itself ran the multiplex PCR reads through MiXCR, one entry per CDR3 protein. The data hold fewer than 100,000 distinct CDR3 sequences, with approximately 80% observed a single time. This clonotype was observed a single time. What it binds is unknown. The template was RNA from unsorted bulk tissue. This non-tumor lung sample came from over 3 cm beyond the tumor edge. Trimming cost V 3 bases and J 5 bases, with 14 bases left between them. The CDR3 has 15 residues. Germline V gene data show CDR1 as MNHNS and CDR2 as SASEGT.

This TCR was recovered from a man aged 55-75 years with non-small cell lung cancer. Sequencing used distant non-tumor lung tissue. The V gene is TRBV6-1, the J gene TRBJ2-4; D remains unclear. The CDR3 nucleotides are TGTGCCAGCAGTGAGAAGGGTATAACCGAAAACATTCAGTACTTC. It translates to CASSEKGITENIQYF.